The 28 T cell receptor beta chains given below trace back to one sample, sequenced in a study of cytomegalovirus exposure and HLA in healthy donors. The PCR made use of 60 Vbeta and 13 Jbeta primers. Measured with immunoSEQ multiplex PCR; TCRdb has only the in-frame clones, and not every one. The sample lists roughly 100,000 clones; 70% to 80% were seen once. Sequenced: PBMCs. The receptors derive from a woman between 35 and 50 years old in good health and CMV-seronegative.

The rearrangement joins TRBV5-1 to TRBJ2-5; D remains unclear. Germline CDR1 and CDR2: SGHRS and YFSETQ. CDR3 length: 12 amino acids. V was shortened by 6 bases and J by 0 bases, with 6 bases between the two germline ends. CDR3 bases: TGCGCCAGCAATCCAGACCAAGAGACCCAGTACTTC. Its protein is CASNPDQETQYF.

This clone was observed a few times. This sequence joins TRBV5-6 and TRBJ2-3; D may be TRBD2 (5 bases). The V gene's germline CDR1 is SGHDT and CDR2 YYEEEE. The CDR3 covers 15 residues. V lost 0 bases, J lost 5 bases, and 13 bases lay in between. This chain's CDR3 is CASSLAGFARDTQYF. DNA for the CDR3: TGTGCCAGCAGCTTGGCGGGGTTCGCTCGAGATACGCAGTATTTT.

The V gene is TRBV9, the J gene TRBJ2-1; 7 bases fit TRBD2. This CDR3 has 16 residues. Germline CDR1 reads SGDLS; CDR2 reads YYNGEE. V lost 3 bases to trimming and J lost 6 bases; unmatched junction nucleotides: 12. CDR3 DNA sequence: TGTGCCAGCAGCGCCGAGGGAGGGCTAGGGAGCAATGAGCAGTTCTTC. This sequence encodes CASSAEGGLGSNEQFF.

CDR3 nucleotides: TGCGCCAGCAGCTTCGGGTCGGGGGAAAAACTGTTTTTT. Translating gives CASSFGSGEKLFF. The chain is built from TRBV5-1 and TRBJ1-4; D gene unclear. Germline lookup yields CDR1 SGHRS and CDR2 YFSETQ. Trimming took 2 bases from V and 8 from J, leaving 10 bases between them. The CDR3 contains 13 residues.

This chain links TRBV19 with TRBJ2-5; 10 bases line up with TRBD2. The DNA end favors TRBJ2-7, so the J call may be wrong. The CDR3 has 14 amino acids. Germline assignment: CDR1 LNHDA and CDR2 SQIVND (reference sequence). CDR3 in DNA: TGTGCCAGTAGTATAGCTAGCGGGAGCTACGAGCAGTACTTC. Translating gives CASSIASGSYEQYF.

This clone showed up just once. V gene TRBV4-1 combines with J gene TRBJ1-2; D is perhaps TRBD1 (5 bases). CDR1 and CDR2 from the germline V gene are MGHRA and YSYEKL. The V end lost 0 bases, the J end lost 2 bases, and 10 bases lay between the germline ends. The CDR3 has 15 amino acids. CDR3: CASSQDRGGNYGYTF. As DNA, the CDR3 is TGCGCCAGCAGCCAAGATCGGGGGGGGAACTATGGCTACACCTTC.

The chain links TRBV7-9 to TRBJ2-1; possibly TRBD2 for D (5 bases). Germline loops: CDR1 SEHNR, CDR2 FQNEAQ (reference sequence). Trimming removed 6 bases at V and 3 bases at J, with 9 bases between. This CDR3 is 13 amino acids long. The CDR3 reads CASREVLYNEQFF. DNA for the CDR3: TGTGCCAGCAGGGAGGTCCTCTACAATGAGCAGTTCTTC.

This chain connects TRBV19 to TRBJ2-7, with D tentatively TRBD2 (6 bases). The germline V and J ends were trimmed by 5 bases and 2 bases, with 13 bases remaining between them. Per the germline V gene, CDR1 is LNHDA and CDR2 is SQIVND (reference sequence). CDR3 size: 14 residues. The CDR3 sequence is CASSGGTMAYEQYF. CDR3 nucleotides: TGTGCCAGTAGTGGAGGGACGATGGCCTACGAGCAGTACTTC.

The chain couples TRBV6-5 to TRBJ1-5, with D possibly being TRBD1 (6 bases). The CDR3 is made up of 15 amino acids. Germline assignment: CDR1 MNHEY and CDR2 SVGAGI. The ends were cut back, 6 bases at V and 0 bases at J, with 12 bases in the middle. The CDR3 region is CASSTTGDSNQPQHF. The CDR3 DNA is TGTGCCAGCAGCACGACAGGCGATAGCAATCAGCCCCAGCATTTT.

The V gene is TRBV18, the J gene TRBJ2-5, with a weak D call TRBD2 (5 bases). Judging by the DNA end, TRBJ2-7 fits better; the J call may be wrong. The germline CDR1 and CDR2 sequences are KGHSH and LQKENI. The CDR3 has 14 amino acids. CDR3 coding DNA: TGTGCCAGCTCACCGACGGGAATGGATTACGAGCAGTACTTC. Protein sequence: CASSPTGMDYEQYF.

The V gene is TRBV28, the J gene TRBJ2-6; the D gene is possibly TRBD1 (5 bases). CDR1 is MDHEN and CDR2 is SYDVKM in the germline V gene. This CDR3 has 15 amino acids. Trimming shortened V by 5 bases and J by 2 bases, and 10 bases separated the two germline ends. CDR3 nucleotide sequence: TGTGCCAGCAGTCCACAGGTTCCTGGGGCCAACGTCCTGACTTTC. This sequence encodes CASSPQVPGANVLTF.

The gene calls are TRBV6-1 and TRBJ2-7; D might be TRBD1 (6 bases). Germline V gene data show CDR1 as MNHNS and CDR2 as SASEGT. This CDR3 is built from 14 residues. V dropped 2 bases and J dropped 1 base, with 9 bases sitting between them. The CDR3 nucleotides read TGTGCCAGCAGTGAATGGGGGACATCCTACGAGCAGTACTTC. Its protein is CASSEWGTSYEQYF.

The rearrangement uses TRBV5-4 and TRBJ1-4; D is perhaps TRBD1 (6 bases). CDR1 is SGHNT, CDR2 YYREEE, per germline (reference sequence). V was cut by 5 bases and J by 5 bases, with 13 bases left in between. The CDR3 consists of 14 residues. The CDR3 loop is CASRGDISNEKLFF. CDR3 DNA sequence: TGTGCCAGCAGAGGGGACATATCGAATGAAAAACTGTTTTTT. The full variable domain, with the rest looked up from reference TRBV5-4 and TRBJ1-4, is ETGVTQSPTHLIKTRGQQVTLRCSSQSGHNTVSWYQQALGQGPQFIFQYYREEENGRGNFPPRFSGLQFPNYSSELNVNALELDDSALYLCASRGDISNEKLFFGSGTQLSVL.

In DNA, the CDR3 is TGTGCCAGCAGCGTAGCCCAGAACACTGAAGCTTTCTTT. Residues: CASSVAQNTEAFF. The chain uses TRBV9 and TRBJ1-1, with no clear D. This CDR3 is built from 13 residues. The germline V gene has CDR1 SGDLS and CDR2 YYNGEE. V lost 0 bases, J lost 1 base, and 4 bases lay in between.

CDR3 amino acids: CASSLSQGLYEQYF. The CDR3 DNA follows: TGTGCCAGCAGCTTAAGCCAGGGGCTCTACGAGCAGTACTTC. The chain is built from TRBV7-2 and TRBJ2-7, with a weak D call TRBD1 (6 bases). Trimming removed 2 bases at V and 3 bases at J, with 11 bases between. Germline V gene sequence: CDR1 SGHTA, CDR2 FQGNSA. CDR3 length: 14 amino acids.

V and J are TRBV9 and TRBJ2-1; TRBD1 might be the D (5 bases). Deletions cut 2 bases from V and 16 bases from J, with 16 bases between. There are 12 residues in the CDR3. Germline V gene sequence: CDR1 SGDLS, CDR2 YYNGEE. The CDR3 loop reads CASSVPPQGLFF. For the CDR3, the DNA is TGTGCCAGCAGCGTTCCCCCCCAGGGTCTCTTCTTC.

The genes are TRBV5-1 and TRBJ2-7, with TRBD2 as a possible D gene (5 bases). Germline V gene data show CDR1 as SGHRS and CDR2 as YFSETQ. The CDR3 is 16 amino acids. The V end lost 4 bases, the J end lost 5 bases, and 22 bases lay between the germline ends. The CDR3 region is CASSRRGDTVVNEQYF. CDR3 coding DNA: TGCGCCAGCAGCCGCCGGGGTGACACCGTGGTCAACGAGCAGTACTTC.

The chain employs TRBV2 and TRBJ1-2, with TRBD1 matching over 8 bases. V dropped 6 bases and J dropped 2; count of bases not matched to a gene: 8. Germline V gives CDR1 SNHLY, CDR2 FYNNEI. The CDR3 runs 15 residues. The CDR3 nucleotides are TGTGCCAGCAGGCCTAGGACAGGGACAAACTATGGCTACACCTTC. This encodes CASRPRTGTNYGYTF.

This clone was picked up one time. V is TRBV4-3 and J is TRBJ2-5; D possibly corresponds to TRBD1 (5 bases). The germline CDR1 and CDR2 sequences are LGHNA and YSLEER. V dropped 2 bases and J dropped 5 bases, with 15 bases sitting between them. The CDR3 runs to 15 residues. CDR3 sequence reads: CASSQSRAVGETQYF. DNA for the CDR3: TGCGCCAGCAGCCAATCCAGGGCTGTAGGGGAGACCCAGTACTTC.

This chain links TRBV6-1 with TRBJ2-1; D might be TRBD1 (6 bases). CDR1 MNHNS and CDR2 SASEGT come from the germline V gene. This CDR3 is 13 amino acids long. V was cut by 8 bases and J by 10 bases, with 18 bases left in between. CDR3 sequence (DNA): TGTGCCAGCCCTCCATACCCGGGGACAGAGCAGTTCTTC. Translation gives CASPPYPGTEQFF.

The rearrangement joins TRBV9 to TRBJ2-1, with 11 bases identical to TRBD2. The V segment lost 2 bases and the J segment 10 bases; nucleotides outside the gene matches: 8. This CDR3 region has 15 residues. Germline CDR1 is SGDLS and CDR2 is YYNGEE. This CDR3 is CASSVSGRALGEQFF. For the CDR3, the DNA is TGTGCCAGCAGCGTTAGCGGGAGGGCACTGGGAGAGCAGTTCTTC.

The gene calls are TRBV14 and TRBJ2-3; 11 positions agree with TRBD2. CDR3 length: 18 amino acids. The germline CDR1 and CDR2 sequences are SGHDN and FVKESK. The trim removed 2 bases at V and 1 base at J, leaving 8 bases unmatched. CDR3 residues: CASSQTSGRRVGTDTQYF. The CDR3 nucleotides are TGTGCCAGCAGCCAAACTAGCGGGAGAAGAGTCGGCACAGATACGCAGTATTTT.

The J gene is TRBJ1-1, the V gene TRBV19; TRBD1 aligns across 7 bases. The germline gives CDR1 LNHDA, CDR2 SQIVND (reference sequence). The CDR3 is 13 amino acids. V lost 4 bases to trimming and J lost 7 bases; unmatched junction nucleotides: 6. The CDR3 nucleotides read TGTGCCAGTAGTACCGGCAGGGGGGTTGAAGCTTTCTTT. Its translation: CASSTGRGVEAFF.

The V call is TRBV5-6, the J call TRBJ2-5; 7 positions agree with TRBD2. The CDR3 covers 13 residues. CDR1 SGHDT and CDR2 YYEEEE come from the germline V gene. The J segment lost 7 bases and the V segment lost 4 bases, leaving 7 bases of the junction unmatched. CDR3 in amino acids: CASSTAGGWTQYF. CDR3 DNA: TGTGCCAGCAGCACAGCCGGGGGGTGGACCCAGTACTTC.

The genes are TRBV28 and TRBJ1-5; weak D call: TRBD1 (5 bases). CDR3 length: 14 amino acids. With 7 bases removed from V and 3 bases from J, the gap between germline ends came to 13 bases. The germline V gene has CDR1 MDHEN and CDR2 SYDVKM. As DNA, the CDR3 is TGTGCCAGCATTATGGGGGGAATCAATCAGCCCCAGCATTTT. Translation: CASIMGGINQPQHF.

This clone was observed a handful of times. The chain recombines TRBV7-2 with TRBJ1-2; tentative D call: TRBD1 (5 bases). In germline, CDR1 is SGHTA, CDR2 FQGNSA. The CDR3 totals 13 residues. V lost 5 bases to trimming and J lost 7 bases, with 14 bases between them. The CDR3 is CASSDTPGGGYTF. Written as DNA, the CDR3 is TGTGCCAGCAGCGACACTCCCGGGGGTGGCTACACCTTC.

This rearrangement joins TRBV30 to TRBJ1-6, with D possibly matching TRBD1 (5 bases). This CDR3 is 12 amino acids long. Trimming left V 5 bases short and J 5 bases short, with 7 bases between. CDR1 and CDR2 from the germline V gene are GTSNPN and SVGIG (reference sequence). The CDR3 DNA sequence: TGTGCCTGGGGGGCCAATAATTCACCCCTCCACTTT. This gives the protein CAWGANNSPLHF. Based on the CDR3 plus reference TRBV30 and TRBJ1-6, the full variable domain is SQTIHQWPATLVQPVGSPLSLECTVEGTSNPNLYWYRQAAGRGLQLLFYSVGIGQISSEVPQNLSASRPQDRQFILSSKKLLLSDSGFYLCAWGANNSPLHFGNGTRLTVT.

The V gene is TRBV7-9, the J gene TRBJ1-6; possibly TRBD1 for D (6 bases). The CDR3 runs to 12 residues. Germline CDR1 reads SEHNR; CDR2 reads FQNEAQ (reference sequence). Written as DNA, the CDR3 is TGTGCGACCGGGGGGGGCGGCTCACCCCTCCACTTT. It encodes CATGGGGSPLHF.